Below are 22 T cell receptor beta chains sequenced from a single sample in a study of T-cell reconstitution after alpha-beta-depleted transplantation in children listed by TCRdb under 2016. The library was made by PCR. TCRdb records Illumina HiSeq 2500 as the sequencer. Molecular barcoding was employed in the preparation of TCR libraries, with unique molecular identifiers being used to normalize TCRbeta repertoire quantification. TCRdb itself trimmed the public reads at Q25 with fastp, ran MiXCR and retained productive beta chains. CDR3 protein duplicates are merged, each entry listing the most common genes and DNA. For this sample the table gives over 200,000 distinct CDR3 sequences, of which approximately 9.5% were detected only once. The ten largest make up 5% to 7% of the sample. Specimen: PBMCs from the stem cell graft donor, collected from the stem cell graft. These receptors were obtained from a human donor who donated a stem cell graft to a child with acute lymphoblastic leukemia.

This clonotype was detected ten times or more. The chain recombines TRBV10-3 with TRBJ2-2; D not certain. This CDR3 comprises 14 residues. Germline CDR1 is ENHRY and CDR2 is SYGVKD. V was cut by 3 bases and J by 4 bases, with 9 bases left in between. CDR3: CAISDAAPTGELFF. In DNA, the CDR3 is TGTGCCATCAGTGACGCGGCCCCCACCGGGGAGCTGTTTTTT.

This clonotype has ten or more counts. J is TRBJ2-7 and V is TRBV12-3 or TRBV12-4; 7 nucleotides match TRBD1. The CDR3 covers 14 residues. Germline trimming cut 6 bases from V and 2 bases from J; bases unmatched to any gene: 7. CDR3 bases: TGTGCCAGCAGCCCGGGACAGCTAACCTACGAGCAGTACTTC. As protein: CASSPGQLTYEQYF.

The DNA of the CDR3 is TGCGCCAGCAGCTTGGCGCCTGGGGCCAACGTCCTGACTTTC. Protein: CASSLAPGANVLTF. The chain links TRBV5-1 to TRBJ2-6; D unclear. The V gene's germline CDR1 is SGHRS and CDR2 YFSETQ. The CDR3 covers 14 residues. Trimming removed 0 bases at V and 2 bases at J, with 3 bases between.

This clonotype has more than one count but fewer than ten. The rearrangement links TRBV5-1 to TRBJ2-5; 16 nucleotides align to TRBD2. Germline V lookup: CDR1 SGHRS, CDR2 YFSETQ. With V trimmed by 4 bases and J by 0 bases, 6 bases remained unmatched. The CDR3 has 18 residues. The DNA of the CDR3 is TGCGCCAGCAGCATGGGACTAGCGGGGGGGAACTACCAAGAGACCCAGTACTTC. Translated: CASSMGLAGGNYQETQYF.

This clonotype showed up many times. The chain joins TRBV11-2 to TRBJ2-1; TRBD2 matches 9 bases. The germline gives CDR1 SGHAT, CDR2 FQNNGV. V lost 5 bases, J lost 2 bases, and 7 bases stayed unmatched. This CDR3 spans 16 amino acids. CDR3 coding DNA: TGTGCCAGCAGCAAATTTAGCGGGGGTACCTACAATGAGCAGTTCTTC. Protein: CASSKFSGGTYNEQFF.

Ten or more counts support this clonotype. The junction and the germline gene differ at one end; a read error may be behind it. This chain uses TRBV6-1 with TRBJ1-2; TRBD1 matches 7 bases. Germline CDR1 MNHNS, CDR2 SASEGT. The CDR3 extends over 15 amino acids. Written as DNA, the CDR3 is TGTGCCAGCAGGGAAGGGACAGCGAGGATCAATCGCTACACCTTC. This translates into CASREGTARINRYTF.

The chain is built from TRBV7-2 and TRBJ1-2; D not certain. Germline V gene lookup returns CDR1 SGHTA and CDR2 FQGNSA. The CDR3 is made up of 14 amino acids. V lost 5 bases to trimming and J lost 2 bases, with 12 bases between them. The CDR3 nucleotides read TGTGCCAGCAGCCGAAATGCAGGCAACTATGGCTACACCTTC. As protein: CASSRNAGNYGYTF.

The rearrangement joins TRBV5-6 to TRBJ1-4; 9 bases align to TRBD1. The CDR3 has 17 amino acids. Germline CDR1 and CDR2: SGHDT and YYEEEE. V shed 0 bases and J 4 bases; nucleotides not matched to a gene: 7. In nucleotides, the CDR3 is TGTGCCAGCAGCTTGGGGACAGGGGTGAACTATAATGAAAAACTGTTTTTT. It encodes CASSLGTGVNYNEKLFF.

This clonotype appeared a few times. The gene calls are TRBV10-3 and TRBJ2-2; tentatively, D is TRBD2 (6 bases). Trimming took 4 bases from V and 5 from J, leaving 17 bases between them. The CDR3 extends over 16 amino acids. CDR1 ENHRY and CDR2 SYGVKD come from the germline V gene. The CDR3 DNA follows: TGTGCCATCAGTGCCGAGGACACGGGGAGGACCGGGGAGCTGTTTTTT. Amino acids: CAISAEDTGRTGELFF.

This clonotype was picked up one time. The V gene is TRBV2, the J gene TRBJ2-1; the match to TRBD2 covers 10 bases. From germline, CDR1 is SNHLY and CDR2 FYNNEI. V was pared by 6 bases and J by 4 bases, with 6 bases of the junction left unmatched. The CDR3 sequence is 15 residues long. DNA for the CDR3: TGTGCCAGCAGGCCCTCAGCGGGGGGGTACAATGAGCAGTTCTTC. This translates into CASRPSAGGYNEQFF. The full variable domain, with the rest looked up from reference TRBV2 and TRBJ2-1, is EPEVTQTPSHQVTQMGQEVILRCVPISNHLYFYWYRQILGQKVEFLVSFYNNEISEKSEIFDDQFSVERPDGSNFTLKIRSTKLEDSAMYFCASRPSAGGYNEQFFGPGTRLTVL.

In this sample, this clonotype turned up many times. The V call is TRBV5-6, the J call TRBJ1-2; the D gene is possibly TRBD1 (6 bases). The V end was cut by 4 bases, the J end by 6 bases, with 19 bases between. The CDR3 contains 15 residues. CDR1 SGHDT and CDR2 YYEEEE come from the germline V gene. The CDR3 sequence is CASSQRTELFHGYTF. The CDR3 DNA reads TGTGCCAGCAGCCAACGGACAGAGCTGTTCCATGGCTACACCTTC.

This clonotype was seen a handful of times. The V call is TRBV4-3, the J call TRBJ1-1; TRBD1 might be the D (5 bases). The V end was cut by 0 bases, the J end by 11 bases, with 13 bases between. CDR3 length: 13 residues. CDR1 LGHNA and CDR2 YSLEER come from the germline V gene. The chain's CDR3 is CASSQDLGREAFF. Here the CDR3 DNA reads TGCGCCAGCAGCCAAGATTTGGGCAGGGAGGCTTTCTTT.

This clonotype was counted a single time. CDR3 in amino acids: CASEPIGGKSHNEQFF. CDR3 coding DNA: TGTGCCAGCGAGCCAATAGGGGGAAAGAGTCATAATGAGCAGTTCTTC. The chain joins TRBV5-5 to TRBJ2-1; maybe TRBD1 (6 bases). The ends were cut back, 7 bases at V and 7 bases at J, with 24 bases in the middle. Germline V gene data show CDR1 as SGHKS and CDR2 as YYEKEE (reference sequence). The CDR3 consists of 16 residues.

The V and J genes are TRBV3-1 and TRBJ1-2, with D unclear. Germline V lookup: CDR1 LGHDT, CDR2 YNNKEL (reference sequence). V dropped 4 bases and J dropped 2 bases, with 8 bases sitting between them. The CDR3 spans 13 residues. The CDR3 sequence is CASSPGLNYGYTF. In nucleotides, the CDR3 is TGTGCCAGCAGCCCCGGACTCAACTATGGCTACACCTTC.

The rearrangement links TRBV20-1 to TRBJ2-5; no definite D call. Deletions cut 5 bases from V and 0 bases from J, with 19 bases between. CDR1 is DFQATT and CDR2 is SNEGSKA in the germline V gene (reference sequence). The CDR3 length is 16 residues. The CDR3 nucleotides read TGCAGTGCTCTCGATGTAGGAGACACCAACCAAGAGACCCAGTACTTC. As protein: CSALDVGDTNQETQYF.

Worth noting for this clonotype: Given a much more abundant clone one base away, this may be a read error. The conserved closing phenylalanine or tryptophan is absent in this CDR3, likely reflecting a read error. The chain employs TRBV19 and TRBJ2-1; maybe TRBD2 (6 bases). Germline CDR1 and CDR2: LNHDA and SQIVND (reference sequence). The germline V and J ends were trimmed by 7 bases and 5 bases, with 15 bases remaining between them. This CDR3 has 14 residues. The CDR3 sequence is CASKFAGTHNEQFS. As DNA, the CDR3 is TGTGCCAGTAAGTTCGCCGGGACTCACAATGAGCAGTTCTCC.

The rearrangement uses TRBV5-6 and TRBJ2-5; D is uncertain. From germline, CDR1 is SGHDT and CDR2 YYEEEE. The CDR3 sequence is 12 residues long. The germline V and J ends were trimmed by 8 bases and 4 bases, with 12 bases remaining between them. CDR3 DNA: TGTGCCAGGGGCCCCGATCGAGAGACCCAGTACTTC. This sequence encodes CARGPDRETQYF.

This clonotype was found many times. The CDR3 DNA sequence: TGTGCCAGCAGCATCAAGAGGGGCACCGGGGAGCTGTTTTTT. Residues: CASSIKRGTGELFF. The chain recombines TRBV2 with TRBJ2-2; D might be TRBD1 or TRBD2, each matching 5 bases. Germline CDR1 reads SNHLY; CDR2 reads FYNNEI. V lost 6 bases, J lost 4 bases, and 12 bases lay in between. The CDR3 covers 14 residues.

In its sample, this clonotype was seen a few times. The V call is TRBV20-1, the J call TRBJ2-7; TRBD1 agrees at 9 bases. This CDR3 is 15 amino acids long. The germline V gene has CDR1 DFQATT and CDR2 SNEGSKA (reference sequence). Trimming at V came to 3 bases and at J to 7 bases, leaving 13 bases not matched to a gene. CDR3 in amino acids: CSASAPDTGGQEQYF. The CDR3 region has the DNA TGCAGTGCTAGTGCTCCGGATACAGGGGGCCAAGAGCAGTACTTC.

About this clonotype itself: Likely a read error: the CDR3 ends without its conserved phenylalanine or tryptophan. The rearrangement joins TRBV14 to TRBJ2-1, with D tentatively TRBD2 (6 bases). The CDR3 covers 16 residues. V lost 1 base and J lost 2, with 12 bases in between. Germline assignment: CDR1 SGHDN and CDR2 FVKESK. CDR3: CASSQGLAVAYNEQFV. As DNA, the CDR3 is TGTGCCAGCAGCCAAGGGTTAGCGGTGGCCTACAATGAGCAGTTCGTC.

This clonotype was found many times. The V gene is TRBV2, the J gene TRBJ1-6; TRBD1 aligns across 7 bases. V gave up 6 bases and J gave up 10 bases; unmatched junction bases: 9. The CDR3 is 14 amino acids. Germline CDR1 SNHLY, CDR2 FYNNEI. CDR3 loop: CASRVNTGESPLHF. The CDR3 region has the DNA TGTGCCAGCAGAGTCAATACAGGGGAATCACCCCTCCACTTT.

This clonotype was picked up many times. The V and J genes are TRBV4-3 and TRBJ2-1; TRBD2 matches 8 bases. V lost 4 bases, J lost 5 bases, and 7 bases stayed unmatched. The V gene's germline CDR1 is LGHNA and CDR2 YSLEER. The CDR3 runs 15 residues. This chain's CDR3 is CASSPLTGGNNEQFF. The CDR3 bases are TGCGCCAGCAGCCCCCTAACGGGGGGGAACAATGAGCAGTTCTTC.